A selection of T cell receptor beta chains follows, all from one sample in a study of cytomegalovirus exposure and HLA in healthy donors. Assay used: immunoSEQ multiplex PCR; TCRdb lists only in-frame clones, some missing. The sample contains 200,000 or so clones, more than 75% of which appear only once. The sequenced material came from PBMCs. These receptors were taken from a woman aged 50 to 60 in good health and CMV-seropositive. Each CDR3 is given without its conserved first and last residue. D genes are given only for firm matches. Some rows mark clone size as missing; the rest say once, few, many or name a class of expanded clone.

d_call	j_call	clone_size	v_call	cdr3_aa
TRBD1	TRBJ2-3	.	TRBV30	AWSMGQPGTDTQY
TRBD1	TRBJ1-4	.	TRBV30	ACTQAGGLWEKLF
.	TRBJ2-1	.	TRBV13	ASSPSRSGFSNNEQF
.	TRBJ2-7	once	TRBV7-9	SSSLQSVSSYERY
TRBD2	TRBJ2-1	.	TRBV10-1	ASSELLAGVGSEQF
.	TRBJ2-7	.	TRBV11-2	ASSLYNEQY
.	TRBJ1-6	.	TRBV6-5	ASSYTAGNSPLH
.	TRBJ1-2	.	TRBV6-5	ASSYSPEPANYGYT
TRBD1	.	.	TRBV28	ASSSGTGMYEQY
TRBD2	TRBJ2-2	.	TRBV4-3	ASSQDGTSGGTNTGELF
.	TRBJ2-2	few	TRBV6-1	ASSDGRNTGELF
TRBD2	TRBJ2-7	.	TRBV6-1	ASSVRGGSYEQY
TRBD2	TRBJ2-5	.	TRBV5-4	ASSQTSGKETQY
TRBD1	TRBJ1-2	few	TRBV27	ASSLSVRTGPTLWSGYT
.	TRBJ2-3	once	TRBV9	ASKPTDTDTQY
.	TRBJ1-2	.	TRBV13	ASSLGMQGMRGYT
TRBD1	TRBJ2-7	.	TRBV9	ASSAGQGLYEQY
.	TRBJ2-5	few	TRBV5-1	ASGPRGNQETQY
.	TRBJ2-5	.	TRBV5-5	ASSYPAETQY
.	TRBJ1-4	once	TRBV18	ASSPALTNEKLF
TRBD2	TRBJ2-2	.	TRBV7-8	ASSRGGQGTGELF
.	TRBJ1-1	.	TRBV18	ASSMGHTEAF
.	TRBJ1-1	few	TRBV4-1	ASSQGTGMNTEAF
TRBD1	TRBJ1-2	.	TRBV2	ASRPSTGGVGYT
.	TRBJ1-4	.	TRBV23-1	ASSQYGGIQSEKLF
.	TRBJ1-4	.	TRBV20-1	SARQNEKLF
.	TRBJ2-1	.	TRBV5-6	ASSSLRGLIDEQF
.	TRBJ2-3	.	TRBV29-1	SVEDHTGTDTQY
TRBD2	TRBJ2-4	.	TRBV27	ASSSLAGLADIQY
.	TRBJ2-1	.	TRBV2	ASSVLGPNEQF
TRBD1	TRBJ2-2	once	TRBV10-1	ASSEGGPNTGELF
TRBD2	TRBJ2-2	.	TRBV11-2	ASSFLAGGLGELF
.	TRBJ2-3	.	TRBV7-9	ASSLRASDTQY
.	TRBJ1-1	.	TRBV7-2	ASSQMGLMNTEAF
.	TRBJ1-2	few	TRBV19	ASSIGGGYGYT
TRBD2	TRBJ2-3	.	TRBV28	ASSFKGLATSTDTQY
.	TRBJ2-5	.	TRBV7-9	ASSFGEWETQY
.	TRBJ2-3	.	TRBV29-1	SVEVIAAMYHSTDTQY
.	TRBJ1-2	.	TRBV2	ASRKEVDYGYT
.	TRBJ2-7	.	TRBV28	ASSLGPGGLNYEQY
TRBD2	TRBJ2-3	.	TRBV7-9	ASSPSGTTDTQY
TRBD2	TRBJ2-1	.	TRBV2	ASTGLAEQF
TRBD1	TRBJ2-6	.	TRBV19	ATSTGAGANVLT
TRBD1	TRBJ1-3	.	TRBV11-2	ASSLGTAGNTIY
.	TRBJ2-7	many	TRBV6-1	ASSDGGQDNSYEQY